The source of this T cell receptor (beta chain) is a study of metastatic and nonmetastatic thyroid tumors. Study-wide background: A comparison of repertoires was made across blood and tumor or nodule tissue from malignant and benign thyroid patients. Study outcomes and limitations: Patients with malignant thyroid tumors reportedly had significantly higher TCR beta diversity than those with benign nodules, in blood and tumor.

This clone has more than one count but fewer than ten. What it binds is unknown. Patients underwent thyroid surgery, and none had received any treatment before it. The CDR3 is made up of 14 amino acids. CDR1 and CDR2 (germline): MNHNS, SASEGT. With 8 bases clipped from V and 4 bases from J, the junction kept 7 bases outside the gene matches. Original processing methods: The distant-metastasis classifier for papillary thyroid cancer was built from CDR3 differences across clinicopathological groups. From the PCR reads, TCRdb re-called clones with MiXCR. The V and J calls were not made by the authors but by TCRdb's processing. Here the sample spans more than 10,000 clones, 20% to 25% being singletons.

The sample consisted of adjacent normal tissue. The TCR sequence derives from a female donor with papillary thyroid cancer or a benign thyroid nodule (not recorded which). Some clones in this sample may be carry-over from other donors' samples. This chain connects TRBV6-1 to TRBJ2-7; 11 bases are shared with TRBD2. CDR3 in DNA: TGTGCCAGCGGACCCGGGACTAGCGGATACGAGCAGTACTTC. Translating it yields CASGPGTSGYEQYF.